This entry lists 26 T cell receptor beta chains sequenced from one sample in a study of CD8 T cells in Susac syndrome. Random hexamers served to reverse transcribe roughly 0.45 to 1 ug RNA. Using its own MiXCR run on the immunoSEQ multiplex PCR reads, TCRdb lists one record per CDR3 protein. The profile shows about 47,000 distinct CDR3 sequences, 80% to 95% of them singletons. Specimen: CD8+ T cells from PBMCs. These receptor sequences come from a human donor in good health.

The chain has TRBV4-3 and TRBJ1-1; the D is unclear. This CDR3 region has 16 residues. Germline assignment: CDR1 LGHNA and CDR2 YSLEER. Trimming pared 4 bases from V and 1 base from J, leaving 16 bases between. CDR3 DNA: TGCGCCAGCAGCCTCGCCTCCGGACGGGCGAACACTGAAGCTTTCTTT. Protein: CASSLASGRANTEAFF.

This chain uses TRBV30 with TRBJ2-7; D unclear. Germline V gene sequence: CDR1 GTSNPN, CDR2 SVGIG (reference sequence). CDR3 size: 12 residues. V lost 4 bases and J lost 3, with 10 bases in between. The CDR3 DNA reads as TGTGCCTGGAATCTCAACAGCTACGAGCAGTACTTC. Translating it yields CAWNLNSYEQYF.

This chain connects TRBV5-1 to TRBJ2-5; 11 nucleotides agree with TRBD2. The CDR3 has 18 amino acids. V gave up 2 bases and J gave up 5 bases; unmatched junction bases: 14. Per the germline V gene, CDR1 is SGHRS and CDR2 is YFSETQ. The CDR3 is CASSFDPLAGGPLETQYF. In nucleotides, the CDR3 is TGCGCCAGCAGCTTTGATCCCTTAGCGGGAGGGCCCTTGGAGACCCAGTACTTC.

V is TRBV20-1 and J is TRBJ2-7; 7 bases agree with TRBD2. Germline V CDR1 and CDR2: DFQATT, SNEGSKA (reference sequence). The V gene end was trimmed by 0 bases and the J gene end by 2 bases; junction bases not matched to a gene: 4. The CDR3 has 14 residues. The CDR3 spells CSAREAREPYEQYF. DNA for the CDR3: TGCAGTGCTAGAGAGGCGCGGGAGCCCTACGAGCAGTACTTC.

The chain has TRBV29-1 and TRBJ2-1, with 9 bases matching TRBD1. V shed 7 bases and J 6 bases; nucleotides not matched to a gene: 13. This CDR3 contains 15 residues. Germline V CDR1 and CDR2: SQVTM, ANQGSEA. CDR3 sequence (DNA): TGCAGCGCCCGGGGGACAGGGAAAAGTGGCAATGAGCAGTTCTTC. As protein: CSARGTGKSGNEQFF.

A single count supports this clonotype. This chain uses TRBV7-8 with TRBJ2-3; a weak D match, TRBD1 (6 bases). V was pared by 8 bases and J by 0 bases, with 15 bases between. This CDR3 has 15 amino acids. CDR1 and CDR2 from the germline V gene are SGHVS and FQNEAQ. CDR3 in DNA: TGTGCCAGCCTAACACACAGGGCTAGCACAGATACGCAGTATTTT. It is translated as CASLTHRASTDTQYF. Variable domain in full (rest from reference TRBV7-8 and TRBJ2-3): GAGVSQSPRYKVAKRGQDVALRCDPISGHVSLFWYQQALGQGPEFLTYFQNEAQLDKSGLPSDRFFAERPEGSVSTLKIQRTQQEDSAVYLCASLTHRASTDTQYFGPGTRLTVL.

Points on this clonotype: No DNA is shown, since the ends of the CDR3 on it are uncertain; the CDR3 is the one TCRdb lists. This chain joins TRBV3-1 and TRBJ2-2; the DNA was not compared with TRBD1, the D call given in the table. The CDR3 is 16 amino acids in total, end residues counted. Per germline, CDR1 LGHDT and CDR2 YNNKEL (reference sequence). The CDR3 reads CASSQVGGGNTGEFFF.

V is TRBV7-9 and J is TRBJ2-1, with TRBD2 matching over 8 bases. The CDR3 contains 18 residues. Germline V gene sequence: CDR1 SEHNR, CDR2 FQNEAQ (reference sequence). J lost 8 bases, V lost 4 bases, and 19 bases had no gene match. CDR3 nucleotide sequence: TGTGCCAGCAGCTCCCCCGGGACTAGGGTGTCTAGCGTTGATGAGCAGTTCTTC. It is translated as CASSSPGTRVSSVDEQFF.

This chain connects TRBV7-9 to TRBJ2-3; 10 bases map to TRBD1. The germline CDR1 and CDR2 sequences are SEHNR and FQNEAQ (reference sequence). The CDR3 has 16 amino acids. The V gene end was trimmed by 5 bases and the J gene end by 4 bases; junction bases not matched to a gene: 9. CDR3 protein: CASSGWDRGAPDTQYF. As DNA, the CDR3 is TGTGCCAGCAGCGGGTGGGACAGGGGAGCGCCAGATACGCAGTATTTT.

The genes are TRBV11-2 and TRBJ2-1, with 8 positions matching TRBD1. After removal of 3 bases from V and 10 bases from J, the junction contained 11 bases not matched to a gene. This CDR3 is built from 15 residues. The V gene's germline CDR1 is SGHAT and CDR2 FQNNGV. The CDR3 is CASSFGPSGGREQFF. Written as DNA, the CDR3 is TGTGCCAGCAGCTTCGGGCCGTCAGGGGGCCGAGAGCAGTTCTTC. Based on the CDR3 plus reference TRBV11-2 and TRBJ2-1, the full variable domain is EAGVAQSPRYKIIEKRQSVAFWCNPISGHATLYWYQQILGQGPKLLIQFQNNGVVDDSQLPKDRFSAERLKGVDSTLKIQPAKLEDSAVYLCASSFGPSGGREQFFGPGTRLTVL.

The rearrangement uses TRBV7-2 and TRBJ1-2; D might be TRBD1 (5 bases). V dropped 5 bases and J dropped 3 bases, with 16 bases sitting between them. Per the germline V gene, CDR1 is SGHTA and CDR2 is FQGNSA. CDR3 length: 15 residues. In nucleotides, the CDR3 is TGTGCCAGCAGCCCCGTCGGGGCGGCAGACTATGGCTACACCTTC. This gives the protein CASSPVGAADYGYTF.

V gene TRBV6-2 or TRBV6-3 combines with J gene TRBJ1-1; no firm D call. The length of the CDR3 is 15 residues. Germline V CDR1 and CDR2: MNHEY, SVGEGT. With 0 bases removed from V and 0 bases from J, the gap between germline ends came to 8 bases. Here the CDR3 reads CASSYSISLNTEAFF. The CDR3 DNA sequence: TGTGCCAGCAGTTACTCGATATCCCTGAACACTGAAGCTTTCTTT.

This chain joins TRBV29-1 and TRBJ2-2, with 12 positions matching TRBD2. The CDR3 runs to 15 residues. CDR1 is SQVTM, CDR2 ANQGSEA, per germline. Trimming took 6 bases from V and 4 from J; bases not matched to a gene: 6. CDR3 nucleotide sequence: TGCAGCGTAGACGGACTAGCGGGAACCACCGGGGAGCTGTTTTTT. Translating gives CSVDGLAGTTGELFF.

V usage is TRBV6-4 and J usage is TRBJ2-1, with a tentative D call TRBD1 (6 bases). CDR3 length: 16 amino acids. The germline V gene encodes CDR1 MRHNA and CDR2 SNTAGT. The germline V and J ends were trimmed by 6 bases and 2 bases, with 17 bases remaining between them. The CDR3 reads CASSEEPGAPYNEQFF. The CDR3 region has the DNA TGTGCCAGCAGCGAAGAGCCAGGGGCCCCCTACAATGAGCAGTTCTTC.

The chain carries TRBV19 and TRBJ1-1; D may be TRBD1 (5 bases). The CDR3 contains 12 residues. With 5 bases removed from V and 4 bases from J, the gap between germline ends came to 8 bases. Germline values: CDR1 LNHDA, CDR2 SQIVND (reference sequence). The CDR3 nucleotides read TGTGCCAGTAGTTGGGGCAGCACTGAAGCTTTCTTT. It translates to CASSWGSTEAFF. Full variable domain (remainder filled in from reference TRBV19 and TRBJ1-1): DGGITQSPKYLFRKEGQNVTLSCEQNLNHDAMYWYRQDPGQGLRLIYYSQIVNDFQKGDIAEGYSVSREKKESFPLTVTSAQKNPTAFYLCASSWGSTEAFFGQGTRLTVV.

This sequence joins TRBV4-1 and TRBJ2-7, with a weak D call TRBD1 (6 bases). The CDR3 extends over 16 amino acids. V was clipped by 1 base and J by 2 bases, with 15 bases between them. CDR1 is MGHRA and CDR2 is YSYEKL in the germline V gene. This CDR3 is CASSQVLDRSAYEQYF. In DNA, the CDR3 is TGCGCCAGCAGCCAAGTCCTGGACAGATCGGCCTACGAGCAGTACTTC.

The chain has TRBV13 and TRBJ2-7; 7 positions match TRBD1. Germline CDR1 and CDR2: PRHDT and FYEKMQ (reference sequence). Losses at the gene ends were 3 bases for V and 3 bases for J; bases not matched to a gene: 5. The CDR3 consists of 14 residues. As DNA, the CDR3 is TGTGCCAGCAGCTTGGGGGCAGGGGGCTACGAGCAGTACTTC. Protein: CASSLGAGGYEQYF.

This rearrangement joins TRBV27 to TRBJ2-3; D perhaps matches TRBD1 (7 bases). Germline V gene sequence: CDR1 MNHEY, CDR2 SMNVEV (reference sequence). The CDR3 loop spans 13 amino acids. V lost 2 bases to trimming and J lost 9 bases, with 12 bases between them. The chain's CDR3 is CASSLMQGGTQYF. In DNA, the CDR3 is TGTGCCAGCAGTTTAATGCAGGGGGGAACGCAGTATTTT.

This clonotype was detected once. The chain joins TRBV29-1 to TRBJ2-7; 11 bases align to TRBD1. Germline-derived CDR1 and CDR2 are SQVTM and ANQGSEA. This CDR3 spans 16 amino acids. Trimming cost V 2 bases and J 9 bases; bases outside gene matches: 15. CDR3 in amino acids: CSVEFPLGQGGNGQYF. As DNA, the CDR3 is TGCAGCGTTGAATTTCCCCTGGGACAGGGGGGGAATGGGCAGTACTTC.

This chain joins TRBV25-1 and TRBJ2-1; TRBD1 matches at 7 bases. J lost 3 bases, V lost 4 bases, and 9 bases had no gene match. Per germline, CDR1 MGHDK and CDR2 SYGVNS. This CDR3 comprises 16 residues. The CDR3 sequence: CASSVRQGPDYNEQFF. The CDR3 DNA follows: TGTGCCAGCAGTGTCAGACAGGGTCCCGACTACAATGAGCAGTTCTTC.

The CDR3 protein is CASSLARSGVSEAFF. The DNA of the CDR3 is TGTGCCAGCAGCTTGGCACGGTCCGGTGTGTCTGAAGCTTTCTTT. The chain joins TRBV5-5 to TRBJ1-1; no definite D call. V was cut by 0 bases and J by 6 bases, with 15 bases left in between. The germline gives CDR1 SGHKS, CDR2 YYEKEE (reference sequence). The CDR3 contains 15 residues.

V is TRBV16 and J is TRBJ1-1, with D possibly being TRBD1 (6 bases). Trimming shortened V by 4 bases and J by 4 bases, and 13 bases separated the two germline ends. CDR1 and CDR2 from the germline V gene are KGHSY and FQNENV. The CDR3 contains 14 residues. The CDR3 region has the DNA TGTGCCAGCAGCCTACAGGGTCTTAGCACTGAAGCTTTCTTT. Protein sequence: CASSLQGLSTEAFF.

J is TRBJ2-1 and V is TRBV9; D might be TRBD1 or TRBD2, each matching 6 bases. CDR3 length equals 11 residues. From germline, CDR1 is SGDLS and CDR2 YYNGEE. Trimming pared 7 bases from V and 8 bases from J, leaving 10 bases between. The CDR3 bases are TGTGCCAGCGAGGGGGGCCATGAGCAGTTCTTC. Protein product: CASEGGHEQFF.

This clonotype was seen only once. The chain employs TRBV7-6 and TRBJ1-3; the D is unclear. V lost 2 bases and J 4 bases, leaving 9 bases between the germline ends. The CDR3 has 14 residues. The germline V gene has CDR1 SGHVS and CDR2 FNYEAQ. The CDR3 DNA reads TGTGCCAGCAGCTTAACAAATCCCGGAAACACCATATATTTT. Its protein is CASSLTNPGNTIYF.

The V gene is TRBV27, the J gene TRBJ2-3; tentatively, D is TRBD1 (6 bases). Germline V CDR1 and CDR2: MNHEY, SMNVEV (reference sequence). The CDR3 sequence is 17 residues long. V dropped 5 bases and J dropped 5 bases, with 23 bases sitting between them. The CDR3 is CASSRPSHSTGGDTQYF. The CDR3 DNA follows: TGTGCCAGCAGTCGCCCGTCCCACTCGACAGGAGGAGATACGCAGTATTTT.

CDR3 protein: CASSMIQNNEQFF. The CDR3 region has the DNA TGTGCCAGCAGCATGATCCAGAACAATGAGCAGTTCTTC. V is TRBV12-3 or TRBV12-4 and J is TRBJ2-1; unclear D gene. Trimming left V 6 bases short and J 5 bases short, with 11 bases between. This CDR3 is built from 13 residues.